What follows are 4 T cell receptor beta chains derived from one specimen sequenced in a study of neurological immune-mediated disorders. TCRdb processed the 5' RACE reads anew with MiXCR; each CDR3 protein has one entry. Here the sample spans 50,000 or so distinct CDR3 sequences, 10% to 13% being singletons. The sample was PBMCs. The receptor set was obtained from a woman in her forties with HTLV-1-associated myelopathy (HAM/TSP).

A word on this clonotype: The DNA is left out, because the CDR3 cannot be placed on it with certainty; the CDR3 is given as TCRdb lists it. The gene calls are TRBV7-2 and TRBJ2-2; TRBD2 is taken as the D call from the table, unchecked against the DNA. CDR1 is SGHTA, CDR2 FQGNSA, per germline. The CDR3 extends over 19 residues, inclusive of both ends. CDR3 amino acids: CASSFYICSASSYTGELFF.

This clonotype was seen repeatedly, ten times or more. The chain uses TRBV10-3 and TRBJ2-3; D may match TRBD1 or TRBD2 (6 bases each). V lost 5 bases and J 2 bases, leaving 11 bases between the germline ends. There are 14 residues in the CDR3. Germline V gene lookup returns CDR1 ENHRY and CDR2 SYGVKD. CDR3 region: CAISRGVTTDTQYF. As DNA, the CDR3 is TGTGCCATCAGTAGGGGGGTGACCACAGATACGCAGTATTTT.

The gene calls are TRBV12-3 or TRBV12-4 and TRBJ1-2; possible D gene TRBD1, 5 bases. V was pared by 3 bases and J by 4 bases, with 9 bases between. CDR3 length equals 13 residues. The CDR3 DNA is TGTGCCAGCAGTTTGTCAGGGTTCTATGGCTACACCTTC. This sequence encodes CASSLSGFYGYTF.

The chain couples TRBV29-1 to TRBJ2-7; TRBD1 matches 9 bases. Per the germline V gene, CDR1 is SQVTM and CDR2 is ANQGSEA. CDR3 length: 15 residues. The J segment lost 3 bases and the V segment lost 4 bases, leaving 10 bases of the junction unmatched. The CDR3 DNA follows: TGCAGCGTTGGACAAGACAGGGGGTTTCACTACGAGCAGTACTTC. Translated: CSVGQDRGFHYEQYF.